This TCR beta chain was captured by sequencing in a study of T-cell memory formation after mild COVID-19. Each CDR3 protein is one row after TCRdb ran MiXCR on the 5' RACE reads. Of 180,000 or so distinct CDR3 sequences in the sample, roughly 16% were seen once. Germline V CDR1 and CDR2: SQVTM, ANQGSEA. Trimming removed 1 base from V and 7 bases from J; junction bases left unmatched: 7. The CDR3 contains 13 residues. This clonotype was seen a few times. This sequence originates from an adult woman who had mild COVID-19 (a few samples of this study predate the infection). Cell type and time point are not known. Material: PBMCs or a T cell subset sorted from them (not recorded which). The chain couples TRBV29-1 to TRBJ2-7, with 7 bases fitting TRBD1. The CDR3 reads CSVEGQARGEQYF. CDR3 nucleotide sequence: TGCAGCGTTGAAGGTCAGGCCAGGGGGGAGCAGTACTTC.